Reported below is one TCR beta chain. Its antigen is currently unknown. This sample is part of a study of cytomegalovirus exposure and HLA in healthy donors. Study-wide findings and caveats: Subsequent analysis showed first-cohort TCR clusters tending to co-occur in about 110 validation repertoires.

Libraries were prepared by immunoSEQ multiplex PCR; TCRdb keeps only in-frame clonotypes and omits some of them. The sample shows approximately 120,000 clones, 88% of them seen only once. Trimming left V 2 bases short and J 5 bases short, with 10 bases between. Per the germline V gene, CDR1 is SGDLS and CDR2 is YYNGEE. The CDR3 length is 13 residues. The V call is TRBV9, the J call TRBJ2-5; a weak D match, TRBD2 (6 bases). Sequenced: PBMCs. The sequence was obtained from a woman aged 18-29 years in good health and CMV-seronegative. The CDR3 protein is CASSVSGGETQYF. CDR3 bases: TGTGCCAGCAGCGTGAGTGGGGGGGAGACCCAGTACTTC.